Shown below are 11 T cell receptor beta chains from a single sample sequenced in a study of vaccination and CD4 T cells after COVID-19. An Oncomine TCR Beta short-read assay was used to sequence the DNA from cultured CD4+ T cells. In TCRdb, the PCR reads were re-called with MiXCR into one record per CDR3 protein. The repertoire includes some 22,000 distinct CDR3 sequences, under 80% of them detected once, and about 21% sits in the top ten. These receptors have no known antigen. Regarding treatment: 10-day PBMC culture with coronavirus spike peptide pools or control peptides (ViraFEST assay). The sample here was CD4+ T cells from blood, cultured in vitro, taken before SARS-CoV-2 vaccination. These receptors all stem from a human donor who received a COVID-19 vaccine.

This chain connects TRBV6-1 to TRBJ2-7, with 9 bases aligning to TRBD2. Germline trimming cut 1 base from V and 6 bases from J; bases unmatched to any gene: 13. The CDR3 loop spans 17 amino acids. CDR1 is MNHNS and CDR2 is SASEGT in the germline V gene. CDR3 nucleotides: TGTGCCAGCAGTGAAGATTTTAGCGGGGGCCTCAAGCTCGAGCAGTACTTC. Protein sequence: CASSEDFSGGLKLEQYF.

The CDR3 spells CSARANDGSYGYTF. DNA of the CDR3: TGCAGTGCTAGAGCCAACGACGGTTCCTATGGCTACACCTTC. The V and J genes are TRBV20-1 and TRBJ1-2; no clear D gene. CDR3 length equals 14 residues. With 1 base removed from V and 4 bases from J, the gap between germline ends came to 13 bases. Germline loops: CDR1 DFQATT, CDR2 SNEGSKA (reference sequence).

This chain links TRBV27 with TRBJ2-3; TRBD1 agrees at 9 bases. Losses at the gene ends were 7 bases for V and 8 bases for J; bases not matched to a gene: 16. Germline CDR1 is MNHEY and CDR2 is SMNVEV (reference sequence). The length of the CDR3 is 16 residues. CDR3 nucleotides: TGTGCCAGCATGGGATTAGCGACAGGGGGAGTAGGTACGCAGTATTTT. This sequence encodes CASMGLATGGVGTQYF.

This clonotype turned up a few times. This chain links TRBV24-1 with TRBJ2-5; 9 bases fit TRBD2. Germline CDR1 is KGHDR and CDR2 is SFDVKD. The CDR3 is made up of 16 amino acids. J lost 1 base, V lost 4 bases, and 6 bases had no gene match. CDR3 in amino acids: CATSEASGDFQETQYF. The CDR3 bases are TGTGCCACCAGTGAGGCTAGCGGGGATTTCCAAGAGACCCAGTACTTC.

The CDR3 sequence: CASKATGPTEAFF. The CDR3 region has the DNA TGCGCCAGCAAGGCCACAGGCCCCACTGAAGCTTTCTTT. This rearrangement joins TRBV5-1 to TRBJ1-1; maybe TRBD1 (5 bases). V lost 6 bases and J lost 4, with 13 bases in between. Germline V lookup: CDR1 SGHRS, CDR2 YFSETQ. This CDR3 spans 13 amino acids. The variable domain in full, with the rest retrieved from reference TRBV5-1 and TRBJ1-1, is KAGVTQTPRYLIKTRGQQVTLSCSPISGHRSVSWYQQTPGQGLQFLFEYFSETQRNKGNFPGRFSGRQFSNSRSEMNVSTLELGDSALYLCASKATGPTEAFFGQGTRLTVV.

The rearrangement links TRBV20-1 to TRBJ2-7; 14 nucleotides agree with TRBD2. With V trimmed by 6 bases and J by 9 bases, 13 bases remained unmatched. The length of the CDR3 is 15 residues. CDR1 is DFQATT, CDR2 SNEGSKA, per germline (reference sequence). The DNA for the CDR3 is TGCAGTGCCCCGCCGGTGGGACTAGCGGGGGTTGTGCAGTACTTC. It translates to CSAPPVGLAGVVQYF.

This clonotype was recorded only once. The chain recombines TRBV6-1 with TRBJ1-2; tentatively, D is TRBD1 (6 bases). The germline gives CDR1 MNHNS, CDR2 SASEGT. The CDR3 has 15 residues. V was trimmed by 5 bases and J by 5 bases, leaving 18 bases between them. The CDR3: CASSLRGGRGYGYTF. The CDR3 nucleotides are TGTGCCAGCAGTCTTCGGGGTGGTAGGGGGTATGGCTACACCTTC.

The chain recombines TRBV30 with TRBJ1-3; D perhaps matches TRBD1 (6 bases). Between the trimmed V and J ends, which lost 3 bases and 3 bases, there was a span of 18 bases. There are 16 residues in the CDR3. Germline assignment: CDR1 GTSNPN and CDR2 SVGIG (reference sequence). The DNA of the CDR3 is TGTGCCTGGAGCCGCCGGGGGGCGCCCGATGGAAACACCATATATTTT. Its protein is CAWSRRGAPDGNTIYF.

This clonotype was seen a handful of times. V is TRBV20-1 and J is TRBJ1-2; D uncertain. V was pared by 0 bases and J by 4 bases, with 12 bases between. This CDR3 has 14 amino acids. Germline CDR1 and CDR2: DFQATT and SNEGSKA (reference sequence). CDR3 amino acids: CSARDFRKSYGYTF. As DNA, the CDR3 is TGCAGTGCTAGAGATTTCAGGAAGTCCTATGGCTACACCTTC.

This clonotype was counted between two and nine times. CDR3 residues: CASSAYPRQGNYGYTF. The CDR3 DNA sequence: TGTGCCAGCAGCGCCTATCCGAGACAGGGAAACTATGGCTACACCTTC. The gene calls are TRBV7-9 and TRBJ1-2; 7 bases map to TRBD1. This CDR3 has 16 amino acids. Germline V CDR1 and CDR2: SEHNR, FQNEAQ (reference sequence). V was pared by 5 bases and J by 2 bases, with 11 bases of the junction left unmatched.

The chain employs TRBV5-4 and TRBJ2-3; D is possibly TRBD1 (6 bases). Germline V gene data show CDR1 as SGHNT and CDR2 as YYREEE (reference sequence). V was shortened by 0 bases and J by 4 bases, with 9 bases between the two germline ends. The CDR3 has 14 amino acids. The CDR3 spells CASSLEQGSDTQYF. As DNA, the CDR3 is TGTGCCAGCAGCTTGGAACAGGGCTCAGATACGCAGTATTTT.